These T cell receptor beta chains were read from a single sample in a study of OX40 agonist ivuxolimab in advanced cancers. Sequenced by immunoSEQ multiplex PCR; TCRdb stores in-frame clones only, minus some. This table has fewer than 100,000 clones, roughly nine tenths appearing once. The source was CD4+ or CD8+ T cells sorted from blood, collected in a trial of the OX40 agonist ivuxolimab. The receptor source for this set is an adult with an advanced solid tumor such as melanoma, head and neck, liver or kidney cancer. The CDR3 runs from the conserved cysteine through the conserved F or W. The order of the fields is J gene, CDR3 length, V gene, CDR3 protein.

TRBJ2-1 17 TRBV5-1 CASSLPSGGPLGNEQFF
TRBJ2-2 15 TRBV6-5 CASAPGGAGTGELFF
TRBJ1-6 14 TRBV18 CASSPQGEGSPLHF
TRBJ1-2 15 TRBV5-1 CASAAGTGASYGYTF
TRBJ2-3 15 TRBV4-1 CASSHDGGYENTQYF
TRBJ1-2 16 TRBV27 CASTPGRGLSGYGYTF
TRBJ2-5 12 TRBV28 CASSLYAETQYF
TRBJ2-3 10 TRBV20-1 CSAHWDTQYF
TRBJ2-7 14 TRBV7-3 CASSPTGALYEQYF
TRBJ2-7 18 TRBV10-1 CASSKWTSGRASIYEQYF
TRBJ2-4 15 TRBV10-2 CASKPLEGTKNIQYF
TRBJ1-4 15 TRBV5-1 CASSLEQGAWEKLFF
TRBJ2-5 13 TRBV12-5 CASALRGRETQYF
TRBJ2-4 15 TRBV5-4 CASSEPTGLTNIQYF
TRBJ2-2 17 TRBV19 CASRLDPVLAYTGELFF
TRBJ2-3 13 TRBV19 CATVAGSTDTQYF
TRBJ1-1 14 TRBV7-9 CASSGLPAATEAFF
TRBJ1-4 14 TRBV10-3 CAISESALNEKLFF
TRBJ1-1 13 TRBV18 CASSPELNTEAFF
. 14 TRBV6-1 CASSEQAGGHEQYF
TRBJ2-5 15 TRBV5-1 CASSTGDRAGETQYF
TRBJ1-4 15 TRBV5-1 CASSVGTDLNEKLFF
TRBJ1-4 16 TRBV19 CASRTGALTTNEKLFF
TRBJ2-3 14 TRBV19 CASRDGGSTDTQYF
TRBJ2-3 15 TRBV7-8 CASSSSGIGTDTQYF
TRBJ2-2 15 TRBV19 CASSPGGTNTGELFF
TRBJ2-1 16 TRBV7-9 CASSSPRQGAYNEQFF
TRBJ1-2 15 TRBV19 CASSIAGTDIYGYTF
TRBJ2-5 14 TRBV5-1 CASSLGQGEQTQYF
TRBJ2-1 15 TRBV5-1 CASSLSRHGVDEQFF
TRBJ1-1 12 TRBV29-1 CSVGGQGTEAFF
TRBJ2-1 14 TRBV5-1 CASSGYSAYNEQFF
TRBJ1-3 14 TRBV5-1 CASKEGAAGNTIYF
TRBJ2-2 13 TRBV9 CATRQGAGGELFF
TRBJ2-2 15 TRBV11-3 CASSLVGGVGGELFF
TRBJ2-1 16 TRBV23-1 CASREADSPTDNEQFF
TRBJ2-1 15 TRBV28 CASSLTSGSGGEQFF
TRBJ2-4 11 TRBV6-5 CASSYGRLQYF
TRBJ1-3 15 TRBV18 CASSPGQVSGNTIYF